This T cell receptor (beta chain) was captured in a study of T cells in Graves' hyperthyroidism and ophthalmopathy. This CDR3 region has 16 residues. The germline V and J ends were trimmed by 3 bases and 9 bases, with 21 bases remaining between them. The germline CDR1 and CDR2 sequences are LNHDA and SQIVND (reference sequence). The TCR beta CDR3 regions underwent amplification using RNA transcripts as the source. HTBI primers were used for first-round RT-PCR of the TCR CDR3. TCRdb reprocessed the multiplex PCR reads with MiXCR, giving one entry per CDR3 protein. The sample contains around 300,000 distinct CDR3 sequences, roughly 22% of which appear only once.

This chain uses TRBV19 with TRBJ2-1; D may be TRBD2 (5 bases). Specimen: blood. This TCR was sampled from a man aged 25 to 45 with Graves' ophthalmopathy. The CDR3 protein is CASSIFFARAVGEQFF. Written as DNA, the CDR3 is TGTGCCAGTAGTATTTTTTTCGCGAGGGCGGTGGGTGAGCAGTTCTTC.